This T cell receptor (beta chain) was captured by sequencing in a study of shared clonotypes between healthy human individuals (dated by TCRdb to the early 2020s). For the wider study: Three men and a couple of women, aged 18 to 49 years, made up the cohort. To increase sequencing depth and limit assay-specific biases, different laboratories used diverse techniques to prepare libraries and sequence TCR repertoires. Leukapheresis yielded between about 0.85 and 9.5 billion PBMCs per donor. The study deeply sequenced blood TCR repertoires of five healthy adults to estimate repertoire size and the extent of clonotype sharing between individuals. For each donor, three plates each were used for CD4 naive and CD4 memory, two plates were used for CD8 naive, and one plate was used for CD8 memory. What the authors observed across the whole study: Sampling was restricted to blood, and TCR repertoires in tissue are likely to differ from TCR repertoires in blood. Naive subsets generally had larger estimated clonotype richness than memory subsets did. When a few donors were compared, the shared fraction of clonotypes was roughly 5% for naive CD4, around 4% for naive CD8, 2% to 2.5% for memory CD4, and about 0.36% for memory CD8. Higher generation probabilities were observed for clonotypes shared by all four sorted-subset donors than for non-shared clonotypes. Because the study included a small number of donors, the genetic and exposure-history diversity represented was limited. Pairwise subsampling indicated that sequencing depth was expected to affect the degree of clonotype sharing among donors. Rarefaction of sorted-subset datasets indicated incomplete sequencing despite the large sequencing depth.

Comments on this clone: The antigen it recognizes is unknown. No qualities accompany the bases; no much larger clone lies one base away. Other nucleotide sequences from this sample produce the same CDR3.

The donors were healthy, HIV-negative adults with no recently reported acute infections or vaccinations. Every donor was a Caucasian adult residing in Nashville, Tennessee, USA. Magnetic negative selection was used to enrich CD4+ T cells, after which naive cells were positively selected on CD45RA and the negative fraction became the memory subset. After blood collection by leukapheresis, PBMCs were isolated using Ficoll-Histopaque density gradient centrifugation and then cryopreserved in the vapor phase of liquid nitrogen. Analytical flow cytometry was used to check the purity and quantity of each magnetically sorted T cell population. Genomic DNA was isolated from each sorted fraction and quantified by UV absorbance on a Nanodrop 2000c. Using the deep immunoSEQ assay, multiplex PCR amplified TCR CDR3 regions from genomic DNA. Extracted genomic DNA from each cell subset was distributed evenly across all wells of several immunoSEQ 96-well plates, and each plate was treated as a replicate. For sorted subsets, around 200 ng genomic DNA, equal to about 30,000 T cell genomes, was loaded into each replicate PCR. Purified libraries were quantified with a Qubit 3.0 fluorometer, sized on a Bioanalyzer 2100, and re-quantified with the KAPA Library Quantification kit. Every immunoSEQ 96-well plate was sequenced on a separate single-read 150-cycle Illumina NextSeq 550 flow cell. Per the source publication's procedure: Because only junctional sequences without quality scores were contained in the immunoSEQ output, filtering matching that applied to full-length reads could not be performed. Sequences were annotated with PyIR, a Python wrapper for IgBLAST v1.9, using IMGT germline references to assign V/J genes and CDR3. Reads were filtered out if the reads had weak V/J assignments (E-value above 1e-6), no CDR3, stop codons, out-of-frame junctions, or ambiguous translated residues. V3J clonotypes were defined as sequences sharing an identical inferred V gene, J gene, and CDR3 amino acid sequence. Percentage overlap between repertoires was computed as shared unique clonotypes divided by the size of the smaller repertoire. Repertoire richness was assessed with RTK rarefaction, the Chao1 estimator, and Recon v2.1 estimates of unobserved clonotypes. OLGA was used to compute generation probabilities for all TCRbeta clonotypes that the gDNA method yielded from a few donors. TCRdb obtained this table from immuneACCESS and retained in-frame rearrangements with V and J assigned. These tables miss some clones; where compared with another copy, unresolved V genes account for less than half of the shortfall, and the remainder is unexplained. V and J calls and clone size follow that table, whereas D and trimming were derived from the DNA. This sample comprises about 1 million clones, approximately 76% of them detected only once. The biggest ten clones account for 1.4% of the sample.

The trim is 0 bases for V and 5 bases for J, with a gap of 9 bases between the germline ends. CDR1 SGDLS and CDR2 YYNGEE were looked up in the germline V gene. From cysteine to phenylalanine, the CDR3 is 15 amino acids long. Only the CDR3 portion is preserved as DNA: 45 bases, with reading frame beginning at the first base. The specimen sequenced was memory CD4+ T cells sorted from blood. The label giving this sample's cell subset or site can be read as: CD45RA-negative fraction. The V and J segments used are TRBV9 and TRBJ1-6, with the D gene not confidently named. This receptor was obtained from a man between 18 and 35 years old in good health. For the CDR3, the sequence is CASSVEGRDNSPLHF. The nucleotides read TGTGCCAGCAGCGTAGAAGGCCGAGATAATTCACCCCTCCACTTT.